Below are 9 T cell receptor beta chains sequenced from a single sample in a study of T cells in Graves' hyperthyroidism and ophthalmopathy. From RNA transcripts, TCR beta CDR3 regions were amplified. HTBI primers were used for first-round RT-PCR of the TCR CDR3. MiXCR, run by TCRdb on the multiplex PCR reads, gives a single entry per CDR3 protein. The repertoire holds hundreds of thousands of distinct CDR3 sequences, less than 15% seen once, with roughly 10% in the top ten. The source material was blood. The receptors were sampled from a woman aged 18-35 years with Graves' hyperthyroidism.

The sample holds many counts of this clonotype. The gene calls are TRBV30 and TRBJ1-5, with D unresolved. The germline V gene has CDR1 GTSNPN and CDR2 SVGIG (reference sequence). The CDR3 loop spans 13 amino acids. With 1 base removed from V and 4 bases from J, the gap between germline ends came to 8 bases. The chain's CDR3 is CAWSELGNQPQHF. CDR3 nucleotide sequence: TGTGCCTGGAGTGAACTGGGGAATCAGCCCCAGCATTTT.

There are many counts of this clonotype. This chain connects TRBV28 to TRBJ2-7, with D possibly TRBD2 on 5 matching bases. The germline V gene encodes CDR1 MDHEN and CDR2 SYDVKM. The CDR3 totals 13 residues. The V and J ends lost 5 bases and 0 bases respectively, with 8 bases between them. CDR3 in DNA: TGTGCCAGCAGTAGACTACGCTCCTACGAGCAGTACTTC. Translated: CASSRLRSYEQYF.

J is TRBJ2-3 and V is TRBV12-3 or TRBV12-4, with D perhaps TRBD1 or TRBD2 (5 bases each). V was pared by 6 bases and J by 0 bases, with 16 bases between. This CDR3 spans 16 amino acids. The CDR3 DNA sequence: TGTGCCAGCAGCCACTTGGGGGTTGCTAGCACAGATACGCAGTATTTT. It yields the protein CASSHLGVASTDTQYF.

This clonotype was seen more than once but under ten times. The chain uses TRBV24-1 and TRBJ2-7, with 12 nucleotides matching TRBD2. Germline V gene data show CDR1 as KGHDR and CDR2 as SFDVKD. V lost 2 bases to trimming and J lost 2 bases; unmatched junction nucleotides: 3. This CDR3 is 16 amino acids long. The CDR3 region has the DNA TGTGCCACCAGTGATTCCCGGACTAGCGGGGCCTACGAGCAGTACTTC. This gives the protein CATSDSRTSGAYEQYF.

This chain links TRBV30 with TRBJ2-6; weak D call: TRBD2 (6 bases). Trimming left V 2 bases short and J 1 base short, with 15 bases between. From germline, CDR1 is GTSNPN and CDR2 SVGIG (reference sequence). This CDR3 contains 17 residues. The CDR3 bases are TGTGCCTGGAGTCCGACGCGGGGAAAATCTGGGGCCAACGTCCTGACTTTC. Residues: CAWSPTRGKSGANVLTF.

In its sample, this clonotype was seen many times. V gene TRBV12-3 or TRBV12-4 combines with J gene TRBJ2-3; 10 bases map to TRBD1. V shed 6 bases and J 4 bases; nucleotides not matched to a gene: 4. The CDR3 spans 14 residues. The CDR3 sequence: CASSSGTGADTQYF. The CDR3 DNA follows: TGTGCCAGCAGCTCTGGGACAGGGGCAGATACGCAGTATTTT.

This clonotype has only a few counts. The chain has TRBV12-3 or TRBV12-4 and TRBJ2-7, with TRBD2 identical over 13 bases. The CDR3 covers 14 residues. V shed 5 bases, J shed 7 bases, and the junction held 5 bases outside the gene matches. DNA for the CDR3: TGTGCCAGCAGTCCCCTACTAGCGGGAGGGGAGCAGTACTTC. It yields the protein CASSPLLAGGEQYF.

For this clonotype: Given a much more abundant clone one base away, this may be a read error. The chain couples TRBV11-3 to TRBJ2-3; D is possibly TRBD2 (5 bases). V dropped 5 bases and J dropped 2 bases, with 20 bases sitting between them. Looked up from germline, CDR1 is SGHNT and CDR2 is YENEEA. This CDR3 is built from 17 residues. CDR3 in DNA: TGTGCCAGCAGCCAAAAGCGGAACGGGATACTCACAGATACGCAGTATTTT. Protein product: CASSQKRNGILTDTQYF. Drawing the rest from reference TRBV11-3 and TRBJ2-3, the complete variable domain is EAGVVQSPRYKIIEKKQPVAFWCNPISGHNTLYWYLQNLGQGPELLIRYENEEAVDDSQLPKDRFSAERLKGVDSTLKIQPAELGDSAVYLCASSQKRNGILTDTQYFGPGTRLTVL.

The chain joins TRBV2 to TRBJ2-1; 7 bases map to TRBD1. V shed 4 bases, J shed 5 bases, and the junction held 2 bases outside the gene matches. CDR3 length equals 13 residues. Looked up from germline, CDR1 is SNHLY and CDR2 is FYNNEI. In DNA form, the CDR3 reads TGTGCCAGCAGTGGACAGGGAGACAATGAGCAGTTCTTC. As protein: CASSGQGDNEQFF.